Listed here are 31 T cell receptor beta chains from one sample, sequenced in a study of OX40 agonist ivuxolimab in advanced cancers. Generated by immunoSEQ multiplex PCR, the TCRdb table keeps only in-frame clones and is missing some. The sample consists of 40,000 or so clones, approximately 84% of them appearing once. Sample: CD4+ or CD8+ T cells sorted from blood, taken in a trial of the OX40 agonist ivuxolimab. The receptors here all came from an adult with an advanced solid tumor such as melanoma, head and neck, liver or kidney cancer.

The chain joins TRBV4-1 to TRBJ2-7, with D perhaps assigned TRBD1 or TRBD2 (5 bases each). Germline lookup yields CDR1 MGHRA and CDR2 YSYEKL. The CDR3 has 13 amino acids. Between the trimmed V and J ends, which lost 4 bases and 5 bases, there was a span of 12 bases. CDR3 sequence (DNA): TGCGCCAGCAGCCCTTTGGGGGTCCACGAGCAGTACTTC. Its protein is CASSPLGVHEQYF.

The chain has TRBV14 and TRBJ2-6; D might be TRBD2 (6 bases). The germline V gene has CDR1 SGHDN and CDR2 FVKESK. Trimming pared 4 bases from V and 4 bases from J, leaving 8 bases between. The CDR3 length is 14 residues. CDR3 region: CASSRRAGANVLTF. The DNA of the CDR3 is TGTGCCAGCAGCCGGAGGGCCGGGGCCAACGTCCTGACTTTC.

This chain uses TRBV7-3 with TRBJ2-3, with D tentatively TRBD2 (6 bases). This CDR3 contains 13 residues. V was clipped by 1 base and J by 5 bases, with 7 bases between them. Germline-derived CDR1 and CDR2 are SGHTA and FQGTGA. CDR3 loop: CASSLRRGDTQYF. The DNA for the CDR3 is TGTGCCAGCAGCTTAAGGAGGGGAGATACGCAGTATTTT.

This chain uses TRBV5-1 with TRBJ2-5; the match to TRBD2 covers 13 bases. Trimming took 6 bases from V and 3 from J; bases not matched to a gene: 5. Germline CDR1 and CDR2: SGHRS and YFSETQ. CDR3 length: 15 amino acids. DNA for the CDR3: TGCGCCAGCAATCCGGGACTAGCGGGGAAAGAGACCCAGTACTTC. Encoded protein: CASNPGLAGKETQYF.

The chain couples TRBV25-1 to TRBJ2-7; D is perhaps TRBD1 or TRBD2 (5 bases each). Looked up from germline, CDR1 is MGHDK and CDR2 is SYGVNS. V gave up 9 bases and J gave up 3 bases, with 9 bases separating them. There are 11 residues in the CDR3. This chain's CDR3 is CASGGGYEQYF. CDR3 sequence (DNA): TGTGCCAGTGGTGGGGGCTACGAGCAGTACTTC.

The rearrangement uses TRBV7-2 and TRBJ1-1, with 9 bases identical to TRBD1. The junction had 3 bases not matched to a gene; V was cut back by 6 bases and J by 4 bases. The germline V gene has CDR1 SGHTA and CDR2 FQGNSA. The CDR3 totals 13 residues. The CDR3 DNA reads TGTGCCAGCAGTCTGGACAGGGGCACTGAAGCTTTCTTT. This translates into CASSLDRGTEAFF.

This CDR3 is CASSQDQGAGEKLFF. The CDR3 region has the DNA TGCGCCAGCAGCCAAGATCAAGGGGCAGGTGAAAAACTGTTTTTT. The gene calls are TRBV4-1 and TRBJ1-4, with D possibly TRBD1 on 5 matching bases. CDR1 and CDR2 from the germline V gene are MGHRA and YSYEKL. CDR3 length: 15 residues. Trimming shortened V by 0 bases and J by 7 bases, and 12 bases separated the two germline ends.

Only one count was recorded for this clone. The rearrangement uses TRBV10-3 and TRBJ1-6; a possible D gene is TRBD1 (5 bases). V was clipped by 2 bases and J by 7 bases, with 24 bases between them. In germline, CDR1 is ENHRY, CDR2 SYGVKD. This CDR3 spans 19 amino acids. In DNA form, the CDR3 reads TGTGCCATCAGTGAGAATCCACCCGGGGGGACGTCTAGGAATTCACCCCTCCACTTT. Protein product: CAISENPPGGTSRNSPLHF.

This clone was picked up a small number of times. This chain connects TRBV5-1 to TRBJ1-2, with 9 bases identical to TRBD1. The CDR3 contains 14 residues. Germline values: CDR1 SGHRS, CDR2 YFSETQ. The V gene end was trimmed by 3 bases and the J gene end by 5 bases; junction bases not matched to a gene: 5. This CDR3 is CASSSGQGTYGYTF. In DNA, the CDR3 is TGCGCCAGCAGCTCAGGACAGGGGACTTATGGCTACACCTTC.

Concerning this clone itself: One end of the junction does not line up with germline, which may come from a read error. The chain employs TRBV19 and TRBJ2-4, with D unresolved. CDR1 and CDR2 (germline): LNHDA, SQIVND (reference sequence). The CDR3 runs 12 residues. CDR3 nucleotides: TGTGCCAGTAGTGGAGAGGCAGGCCGCGAAAACTTC. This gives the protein CASSGEAGRENF.

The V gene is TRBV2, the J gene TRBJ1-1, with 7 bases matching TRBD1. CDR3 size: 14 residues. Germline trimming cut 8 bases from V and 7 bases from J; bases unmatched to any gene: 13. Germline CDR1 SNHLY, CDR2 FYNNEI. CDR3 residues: CASRVEGAGVEAFF. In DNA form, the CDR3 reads TGTGCCAGCCGGGTGGAGGGGGCCGGGGTTGAAGCTTTCTTT.

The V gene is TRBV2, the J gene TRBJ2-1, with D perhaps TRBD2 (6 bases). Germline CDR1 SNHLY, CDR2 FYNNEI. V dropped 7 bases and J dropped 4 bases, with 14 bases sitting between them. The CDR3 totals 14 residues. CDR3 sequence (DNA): TGTGCCAGCAAGTGGGACTTCTATTACAATGAGCAGTTCTTC. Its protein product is CASKWDFYYNEQFF.

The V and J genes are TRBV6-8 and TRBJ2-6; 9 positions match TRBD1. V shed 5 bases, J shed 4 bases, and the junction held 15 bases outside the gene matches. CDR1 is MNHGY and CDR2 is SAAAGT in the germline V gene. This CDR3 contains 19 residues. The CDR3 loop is CASSLFRDRVDRGANVLTF. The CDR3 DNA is TGTGCCAGCAGTCTCTTCCGGGACAGGGTGGATAGGGGGGCCAACGTCCTGACTTTC.

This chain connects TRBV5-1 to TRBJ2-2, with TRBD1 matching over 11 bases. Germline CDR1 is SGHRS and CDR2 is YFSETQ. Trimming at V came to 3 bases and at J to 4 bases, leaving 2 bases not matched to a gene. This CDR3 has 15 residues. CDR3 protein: CASSSGTGGTGELFF. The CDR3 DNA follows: TGCGCCAGCAGCTCCGGGACAGGGGGCACCGGGGAGCTGTTTTTT.

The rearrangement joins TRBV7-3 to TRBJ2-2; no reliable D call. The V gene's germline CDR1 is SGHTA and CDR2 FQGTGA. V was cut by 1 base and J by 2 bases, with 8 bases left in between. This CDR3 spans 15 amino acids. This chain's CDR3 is CASSLSRENTGELFF. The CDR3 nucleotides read TGTGCCAGCAGCTTAAGTAGGGAAAACACCGGGGAGCTGTTTTTT.

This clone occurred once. CDR3 sequence: CASRRDIATNEKLFF. As DNA, the CDR3 is TGTGCCAGCCGAAGGGACATCGCAACTAATGAAAAACTGTTTTTT. The rearrangement uses TRBV6-6 and TRBJ1-4, with D perhaps matching TRBD1 (6 bases). Germline CDR1 is MNHNY and CDR2 is SVGAGI (reference sequence). This CDR3 comprises 15 residues. Trimming took off 8 bases at V and 0 bases at J, with 13 bases between the two ends.

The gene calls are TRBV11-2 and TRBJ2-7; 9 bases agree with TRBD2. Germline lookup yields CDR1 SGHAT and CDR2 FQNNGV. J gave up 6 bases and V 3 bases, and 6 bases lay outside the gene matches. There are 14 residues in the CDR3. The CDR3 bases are TGTGCCAGCAGCTTTGGACTAGCGCTGACCGAGCAGTACTTC. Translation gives CASSFGLALTEQYF.

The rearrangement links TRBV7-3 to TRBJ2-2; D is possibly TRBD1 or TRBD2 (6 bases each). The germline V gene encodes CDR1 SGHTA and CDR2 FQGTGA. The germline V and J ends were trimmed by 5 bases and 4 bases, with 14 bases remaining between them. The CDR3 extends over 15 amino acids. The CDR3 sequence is CASSLARGGTGELFF. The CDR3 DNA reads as TGTGCCAGCAGCCTGGCCAGGGGAGGCACCGGGGAGCTGTTTTTT.

The DNA for the CDR3 is TGTGCCAGCAGCCAAGGGCCCCCGGGACTAGCGGGGGATACGCAGTATTTT. This translates into CASSQGPPGLAGDTQYF. The genes are TRBV4-2 and TRBJ2-3; 13 bases match TRBD2. CDR1 is LGHNA, CDR2 YNFKEQ, per germline. There are 17 residues in the CDR3. With V trimmed by 1 base and J by 6 bases, 7 bases remained unmatched.

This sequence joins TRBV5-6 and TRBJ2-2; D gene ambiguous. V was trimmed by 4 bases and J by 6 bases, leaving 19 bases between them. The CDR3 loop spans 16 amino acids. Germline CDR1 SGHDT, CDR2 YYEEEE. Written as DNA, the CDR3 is TGTGCCAGCAGCCATCAGTCCGTGTCTATACCCGGGGAGCTGTTTTTT. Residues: CASSHQSVSIPGELFF. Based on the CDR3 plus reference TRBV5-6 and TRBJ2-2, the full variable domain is DAGVTQSPTHLIKTRGQQVTLRCSPKSGHDTVSWYQQALGQGPQFIFQYYEEEERQRGNFPDRFSGHQFPNYSSELNVNALLLGDSALYLCASSHQSVSIPGELFFGEGSRLTVL.

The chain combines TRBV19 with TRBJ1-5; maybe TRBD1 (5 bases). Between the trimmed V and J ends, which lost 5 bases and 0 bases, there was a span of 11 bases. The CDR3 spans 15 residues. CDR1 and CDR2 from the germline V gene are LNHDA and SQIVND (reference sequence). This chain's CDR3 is CASSATGGSNQPQHF. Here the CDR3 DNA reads TGTGCCAGTAGTGCTACCGGGGGTAGCAATCAGCCCCAGCATTTT.

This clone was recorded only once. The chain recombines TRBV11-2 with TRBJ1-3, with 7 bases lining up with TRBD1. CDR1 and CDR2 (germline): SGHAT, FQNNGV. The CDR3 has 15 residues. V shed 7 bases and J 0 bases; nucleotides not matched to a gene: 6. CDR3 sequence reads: CASKGQFFSGNTIYF. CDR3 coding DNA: TGTGCCAGCAAGGGACAGTTTTTCTCTGGAAACACCATATATTTT.

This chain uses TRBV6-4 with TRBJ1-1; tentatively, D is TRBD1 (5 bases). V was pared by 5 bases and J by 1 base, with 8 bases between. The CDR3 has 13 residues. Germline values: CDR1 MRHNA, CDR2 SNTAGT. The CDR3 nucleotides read TGTGCCAGCAGTAGAACAGGGAACACTGAAGCTTTCTTT. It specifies CASSRTGNTEAFF.

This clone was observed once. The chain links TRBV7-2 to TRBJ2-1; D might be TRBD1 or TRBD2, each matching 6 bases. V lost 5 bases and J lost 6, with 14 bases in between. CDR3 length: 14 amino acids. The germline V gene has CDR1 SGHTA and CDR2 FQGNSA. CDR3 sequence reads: CASSPGGSSNEQFF. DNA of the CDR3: TGTGCCAGCAGCCCCGGGGGCTCCAGCAATGAGCAGTTCTTC. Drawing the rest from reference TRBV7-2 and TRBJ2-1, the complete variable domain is GAGVSQSPSNKVTEKGKDVELRCDPISGHTALYWYRQSLGQGLEFLIYFQGNSAPDKSGLPSDRFSAERTGGSVSTLTIQRTQQEDSAVYLCASSPGGSSNEQFFGPGTRLTVL.

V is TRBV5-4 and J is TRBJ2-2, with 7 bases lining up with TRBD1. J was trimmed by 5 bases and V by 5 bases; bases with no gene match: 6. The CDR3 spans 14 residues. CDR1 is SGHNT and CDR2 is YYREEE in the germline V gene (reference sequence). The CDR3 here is CASRDRVNTGELFF. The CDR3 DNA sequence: TGTGCCAGCAGAGACAGGGTAAATACCGGGGAGCTGTTTTTT. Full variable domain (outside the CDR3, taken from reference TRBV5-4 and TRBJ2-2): ETGVTQSPTHLIKTRGQQVTLRCSSQSGHNTVSWYQQALGQGPQFIFQYYREEENGRGNFPPRFSGLQFPNYSSELNVNALELDDSALYLCASRDRVNTGELFFGEGSRLTVL.

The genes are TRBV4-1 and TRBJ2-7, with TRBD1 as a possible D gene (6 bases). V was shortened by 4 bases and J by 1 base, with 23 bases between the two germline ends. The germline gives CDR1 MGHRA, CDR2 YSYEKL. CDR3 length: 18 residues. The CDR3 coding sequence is TGCGCCAGCAGCCGGCCCTCCTCAGGGGCCCCACCATCCTACGAGCAGTACTTC. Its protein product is CASSRPSSGAPPSYEQYF.

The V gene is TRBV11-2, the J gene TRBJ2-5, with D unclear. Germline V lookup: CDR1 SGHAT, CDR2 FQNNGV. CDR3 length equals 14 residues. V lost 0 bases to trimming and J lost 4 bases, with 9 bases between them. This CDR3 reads CASSLEPGSETQYF. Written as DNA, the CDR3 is TGTGCCAGCAGCTTAGAACCGGGTTCAGAGACCCAGTACTTC.

CDR3: CASSFLGQETQYF. CDR3 in DNA: TGTGCCAGCAGCTTTTTGGGCCAAGAGACCCAGTACTTC. This sequence joins TRBV7-2 and TRBJ2-5; unclear D gene. Germline CDR1 and CDR2: SGHTA and FQGNSA. The CDR3 covers 13 residues. V gave up 3 bases and J gave up 1 base, with 6 bases separating them.

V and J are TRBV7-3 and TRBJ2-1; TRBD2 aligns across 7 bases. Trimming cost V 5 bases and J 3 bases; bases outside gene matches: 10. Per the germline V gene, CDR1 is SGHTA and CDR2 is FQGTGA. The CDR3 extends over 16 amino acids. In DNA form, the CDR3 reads TGTGCCAGCAGCAGAAAACCGGCGGGGGACTACAATGAGCAGTTCTTC. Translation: CASSRKPAGDYNEQFF.

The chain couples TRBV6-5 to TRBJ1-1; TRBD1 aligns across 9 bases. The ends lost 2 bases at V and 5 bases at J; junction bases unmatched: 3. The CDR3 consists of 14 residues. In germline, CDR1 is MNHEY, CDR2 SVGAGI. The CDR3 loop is CASSYDRGRTEAFF. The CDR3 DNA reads TGTGCCAGCAGTTACGACAGGGGGAGAACTGAAGCTTTCTTT.

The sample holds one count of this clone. The CDR3, as DNA: TGTGCCAGCTCAGCTGGGGGCAGCCATAGCAATCAGCCCCAGCATTTT. It yields the protein CASSAGGSHSNQPQHF. The V call is TRBV18, the J call TRBJ1-5; possible D gene TRBD1, 6 bases. Germline values: CDR1 KGHSH, CDR2 LQKENI. There are 16 residues in the CDR3. Trimming stripped 5 bases from V and 0 bases from J, with 14 bases between.